Given below is one T cell receptor beta chain in context. What it binds is unknown. This record belongs to a study of blood T cells in healthy people across ages. Across the study: Template-switching capture recovered about one barcoded beta molecule per two T cells. Study-level findings and limits: Aged donors had fewer naive CD4+ cells and lower diversity than long-lived donors.

Germline-derived CDR1 and CDR2 are SGHRS and YFSETQ. V gave up 2 bases and J gave up 5 bases, with 16 bases separating them. This CDR3 is built from 15 residues. A J-beta primer mix and a sample-barcoded 5' primer were used in a second PCR of about 7 to 12 cycles. TCRdb ran MiXCR on the 5' RACE reads and lists one entry per CDR3 protein. The sample lists 700,000 to 850,000 distinct CDR3 sequences, around half occurring once. This TCR was sampled from a man older than 75 in good health. The chain carries TRBV5-1 and TRBJ2-5; maybe TRBD2 (5 bases). Sequenced input: blood. The CDR3 loop reads CASSFGEWERETQYF. The DNA for the CDR3 is TGCGCCAGCAGCTTCGGGGAGTGGGAGAGGGAGACCCAGTACTTC.